One sample yielded the 32 T cell receptor beta chains listed below, sequenced in a study of cytomegalovirus exposure and HLA in healthy donors. The PCR had 60 Vbeta and 13 Jbeta primers. TCRdb's table, derived via immunoSEQ multiplex PCR, lists solely in-frame clones and lacks some. The repertoire holds about 150,000 clones, with roughly 70% as singletons. Specimen: PBMCs. These receptors originate from a man in his thirties or forties in good health and CMV-seronegative.

The chain carries TRBV10-1 and TRBJ1-3, with D perhaps TRBD1 (6 bases). This CDR3 spans 18 amino acids. V was shortened by 4 bases and J by 2 bases, with 21 bases between the two germline ends. CDR1 and CDR2 (germline): WNHNN, SYGVQD (reference sequence). The CDR3 protein is CASSGRVTREGAGNTIYF. Written as DNA, the CDR3 is TGCGCCAGCAGTGGGCGAGTAACGCGGGAGGGGGCTGGAAACACCATATATTTT.

This chain uses TRBV19 with TRBJ1-1, with D perhaps matching TRBD1 (5 bases). CDR3 size: 11 residues. The ends were cut back, 3 bases at V and 7 bases at J, with 6 bases in the middle. Germline V gene sequence: CDR1 LNHDA, CDR2 SQIVND (reference sequence). The CDR3 sequence is CASSIRVEAFF. The CDR3 nucleotides read TGTGCCAGTAGTATCAGGGTTGAAGCTTTCTTT.

The chain joins TRBV21-1 to TRBJ1-2; the table's D gene call, TRBD1, was not cross checked with the DNA. TRBV21-1 is tagged as a pseudogene. The CDR3 has 15 residues. The CDR3: CASSTKQGAGYGYTF. The CDR3 nucleotides read TGTGCCAGCAGCACCAAACAGGGGGCGGGCTATGGCTACACCTTC.

This chain connects TRBV2 to TRBJ1-6; 9 positions match TRBD1. The germline CDR1 and CDR2 sequences are SNHLY and FYNNEI. The V segment lost 6 bases and the J segment 5 bases; nucleotides outside the gene matches: 11. The CDR3 extends over 17 amino acids. CDR3 sequence: CASRPGTGFYDNSPLHF. CDR3 nucleotide sequence: TGTGCCAGCAGGCCGGGGACAGGGTTTTATGATAATTCACCCCTCCACTTT.

The gene calls are TRBV2 and TRBJ2-5; 11 bases line up with TRBD2. With 6 bases clipped from V and 3 bases from J, the junction kept 3 bases outside the gene matches. The CDR3 contains 14 residues. The germline V gene encodes CDR1 SNHLY and CDR2 FYNNEI. DNA for the CDR3: TGTGCCAGCAGCCTAGCGGGGGGTAAAGAGACCCAGTACTTC. Amino acids: CASSLAGGKETQYF.

This chain joins TRBV29-1 and TRBJ1-1; 8 bases fit TRBD1. The J segment lost 1 base and the V segment lost 5 bases, leaving 3 bases of the junction unmatched. Germline CDR1 reads SQVTM; CDR2 reads ANQGSEA. This CDR3 spans 13 amino acids. CDR3 nucleotides: TGCAGCGTTCCCGGGACAGGGAACACTGAAGCTTTCTTT. This translates into CSVPGTGNTEAFF.

V usage is TRBV18 and J usage is TRBJ1-2, with 7 bases that match TRBD1. The V segment lost 2 bases and the J segment 3 bases; nucleotides outside the gene matches: 6. Looked up from germline, CDR1 is KGHSH and CDR2 is LQKENI. This CDR3 has 15 residues. The CDR3 sequence: CASSPDSGGYYGYTF. The CDR3 coding sequence is TGTGCCAGCTCACCAGATTCAGGGGGGTACTATGGCTACACCTTC.

J is TRBJ2-3 and V is TRBV6-6; tentatively, D is TRBD1 (6 bases). The V and J ends lost 6 bases and 7 bases respectively, with 20 bases between them. Germline-derived CDR1 and CDR2 are MNHNY and SVGAGI (reference sequence). This CDR3 has 15 residues. CDR3 region: CASRPDSLGPYTQYF. The CDR3 bases are TGTGCCAGCAGACCGGACAGTCTGGGACCCTATACGCAGTATTTT.

This clone was found a few times. The chain links TRBV5-4 to TRBJ2-5; the match to TRBD1 covers 8 bases. The length of the CDR3 is 15 residues. Losses at the gene ends were 0 bases for V and 8 bases for J; bases not matched to a gene: 9. Germline assignment: CDR1 SGHNT and CDR2 YYREEE (reference sequence). The CDR3 sequence: CASSLDRGLKRTQYF. CDR3 coding DNA: TGTGCCAGCAGCTTGGACAGGGGGTTAAAGAGAACCCAGTACTTC.

V and J are TRBV6-6 and TRBJ1-1; possible D gene TRBD1, 6 bases. The V gene lost 6 bases and the J gene lost 1 base, with 12 bases spanning the gap. Germline loops: CDR1 MNHNY, CDR2 SVGAGI (reference sequence). This CDR3 is 14 amino acids long. The CDR3: CASRTRQENTEAFF. In DNA form, the CDR3 reads TGTGCCAGCAGAACTAGACAGGAGAACACTGAAGCTTTCTTT.

In this sample, this clone turned up once. This chain links TRBV5-1 with TRBJ1-6, with D maybe TRBD1 (6 bases). Germline-derived CDR1 and CDR2 are SGHRS and YFSETQ. V lost 2 bases and J lost 4, with 10 bases in between. This CDR3 is 15 amino acids long. In DNA form, the CDR3 reads TGCGCCAGCAGCTTAGACAGGCCATATAATTCACCCCTCCACTTT. It yields the protein CASSLDRPYNSPLHF.

The chain joins TRBV29-1 to TRBJ2-1, with 11 bases matching TRBD2. J was trimmed by 6 bases and V by 4 bases; bases with no gene match: 8. This CDR3 is 15 amino acids long. Germline CDR1 SQVTM, CDR2 ANQGSEA. DNA for the CDR3: TGCAGCGTTGTGGTTGGGCTAGCGGGAGGCAATGAGCAGTTCTTC. Encoded protein: CSVVVGLAGGNEQFF.

The V gene is TRBV7-8, the J gene TRBJ1-2, with D perhaps TRBD1 (5 bases). Deletions cut 6 bases from V and 8 bases from J, with 13 bases between. CDR3 length equals 12 residues. CDR1 and CDR2 (germline): SGHVS, FQNEAQ. The CDR3, as DNA: TGTGCCAGCAGTTCCTCCAGGGCCGGCTACACCTTC. Residues: CASSSSRAGYTF.

The CDR3 DNA reads as TGTGCCAGCAGCTTAACTAGCGGGGTAGAGACCCAGTACTTC. It translates to CASSLTSGVETQYF. This chain links TRBV7-2 with TRBJ2-5, with 10 bases matching TRBD2. The V gene's germline CDR1 is SGHTA and CDR2 FQGNSA. V lost 2 bases and J lost 4; bases outside the gene matches: 1. CDR3 length: 14 residues.

This clone has a single count. The chain has TRBV7-3 and TRBJ2-3, with TRBD2 matching over 8 bases. There are 15 residues in the CDR3. In germline, CDR1 is SGHTA, CDR2 FQGTGA. V lost 1 base to trimming and J lost 10 bases; unmatched junction nucleotides: 10. The CDR3 DNA follows: TGTGCCAGCAGCTTAAGTTTCAGCGGGGGCTCTCCGCAGTATTTT. This translates into CASSLSFSGGSPQYF.

The chain uses TRBV29-1 and TRBJ1-2; D is perhaps TRBD1 (5 bases). CDR3 length equals 16 residues. Trimming took off 0 bases at V and 8 bases at J, with 22 bases between the two ends. Germline CDR1 SQVTM, CDR2 ANQGSEA. CDR3 DNA: TGCAGCGTTGAAGATAAAAGAAGGACAAACGGGTGGGGCTACACCTTC. The encoded protein is CSVEDKRRTNGWGYTF.

The V call is TRBV19, the J call TRBJ1-6; TRBD1 matches 9 bases. J lost 5 bases, V lost 5 bases, and 4 bases had no gene match. There are 15 residues in the CDR3. Germline CDR1 reads LNHDA; CDR2 reads SQIVND (reference sequence). The DNA for the CDR3 is TGTGCCAGTAGTGCTGGGACAGGGAATAATTCACCCCTCCACTTT. Encoded protein: CASSAGTGNNSPLHF.

The rearrangement joins TRBV7-9 to TRBJ2-7; 7 bases agree with TRBD2. Losses at the gene ends were 2 bases for V and 6 bases for J; bases not matched to a gene: 10. The CDR3 covers 15 residues. Germline loops: CDR1 SEHNR, CDR2 FQNEAQ (reference sequence). The CDR3 nucleotides read TGTGCCAGCAGCTTAATGGCGGGAGTACCTTCCGAGCAGTACTTC. This gives the protein CASSLMAGVPSEQYF.

The chain employs TRBV18 and TRBJ2-3; D gene unclear. Germline values: CDR1 KGHSH, CDR2 LQKENI. CDR3 length: 16 residues. V was pared by 0 bases and J by 0 bases, with 10 bases between. The CDR3 reads CASSPPGPRSTDTQYF. CDR3 nucleotides: TGTGCCAGCTCACCACCGGGTCCCAGGAGCACAGATACGCAGTATTTT.

The V and J genes are TRBV7-9 and TRBJ2-1, with TRBD1 matching 7 bases. The ends lost 6 bases at V and 8 bases at J; junction bases unmatched: 13. From germline, CDR1 is SEHNR and CDR2 FQNEAQ (reference sequence). CDR3 size: 15 residues. This CDR3 is CASREGGAGFDEQFF. In nucleotides, the CDR3 is TGTGCCAGCAGAGAAGGGGGCGCCGGGTTCGATGAGCAGTTCTTC.

The chain joins TRBV28 to TRBJ2-7; 9 nucleotides match TRBD2. V was clipped by 1 base and J by 0 bases; unmatched bases: 10. Germline CDR1 reads MDHEN; CDR2 reads SYDVKM. The length of the CDR3 is 18 residues. In DNA form, the CDR3 reads TGTGCCAGCAGTTTATCCCTAACTCTAGCGGGACCCTCCTACGAGCAGTACTTC. It translates to CASSLSLTLAGPSYEQYF.

The chain has TRBV2 and TRBJ1-5, with D perhaps matching TRBD1 (5 bases). V lost 1 base and J 3 bases, leaving 13 bases between the germline ends. Germline V CDR1 and CDR2: SNHLY, FYNNEI. The CDR3 loop spans 16 amino acids. The chain's CDR3 is CASSEGGWGINQPQHF. In DNA form, the CDR3 reads TGTGCCAGCAGTGAAGGGGGCTGGGGTATCAATCAGCCCCAGCATTTT.

The V call is TRBV10-3, the J call TRBJ2-7; D possibly corresponds to TRBD1 (6 bases). V was trimmed by 10 bases and J by 0 bases, leaving 16 bases between them. CDR3 size: 14 residues. Per germline, CDR1 ENHRY and CDR2 SYGVKD. As DNA, the CDR3 is TGTGCCAGCCGCGCCGGACAGAGCTCCTACGAGCAGTACTTC. The encoded protein is CASRAGQSSYEQYF.

The chain is built from TRBV29-1 and TRBJ2-1, with 8 bases lining up with TRBD1. The CDR3 spans 14 residues. Trimming at V came to 1 base and at J to 4 bases, leaving 3 bases not matched to a gene. Germline CDR1 SQVTM, CDR2 ANQGSEA. Here the CDR3 DNA reads TGCAGCGTTGAAGGGACAGGGAGATACAATGAGCAGTTCTTC. It yields the protein CSVEGTGRYNEQFF.

The rearrangement joins TRBV2 to TRBJ2-5; tentatively, D is TRBD2 (5 bases). Between the trimmed V and J ends, which lost 7 bases and 5 bases, there was a span of 11 bases. From germline, CDR1 is SNHLY and CDR2 FYNNEI. This CDR3 region has 12 residues. The CDR3 DNA reads TGTGCCAGCAAAGGACTGGCGGAGACCCAGTACTTC. Encoded protein: CASKGLAETQYF.

The chain links TRBV9 to TRBJ2-3; a possible D gene is TRBD2 (6 bases). In germline, CDR1 is SGDLS, CDR2 YYNGEE. The CDR3 totals 16 residues. Deletions cut 3 bases from V and 0 bases from J, with 14 bases between. In DNA form, the CDR3 reads TGTGCCAGCAGCGAGGGAGGCGGGGCTAGCACAGATACGCAGTATTTT. Amino acid sequence: CASSEGGGASTDTQYF.

A few counts support this clone. This chain uses TRBV9 with TRBJ1-5; D perhaps matches TRBD1 (6 bases). The germline V gene encodes CDR1 SGDLS and CDR2 YYNGEE. This CDR3 region has 14 residues. V lost 5 bases and J lost 5, with 14 bases in between. The CDR3 DNA reads as TGTGCCAGCAGTCAAGGACAGCTACATCAGCCCCAGCATTTT. Translated: CASSQGQLHQPQHF.

J is TRBJ2-6 and V is TRBV5-1, with D perhaps matching TRBD1 (5 bases). Trimming pared 4 bases from V and 2 bases from J, leaving 13 bases between. The CDR3 has 16 residues. Germline assignment: CDR1 SGHRS and CDR2 YFSETQ. The CDR3 DNA sequence: TGCGCCAGCAGCCCAGACAGCAAACCTGGGGCCAACGTCCTGACTTTC. Its protein is CASSPDSKPGANVLTF. The complete variable domain, with remaining parts taken from reference TRBV5-1 and TRBJ2-6, reads KAGVTQTPRYLIKTRGQQVTLSCSPISGHRSVSWYQQTPGQGLQFLFEYFSETQRNKGNFPGRFSGRQFSNSRSEMNVSTLELGDSALYLCASSPDSKPGANVLTFGAGSRLTVL.

Note on this clone: Within the sample, other DNA sequences also encode this same CDR3. The chain recombines TRBV5-6 with TRBJ1-2, with no clear D. CDR1 and CDR2 from the germline V gene are SGHDT and YYEEEE. The length of the CDR3 is 14 residues. The V end was cut by 4 bases, the J end by 4 bases, with 14 bases between. DNA of the CDR3: TGTGCCAGCAGCCCGGGCCTCGGGAGCTATGGCTACACCTTC. It codes for CASSPGLGSYGYTF.

V is TRBV27 and J is TRBJ1-2, with D unresolved. V dropped 3 bases and J dropped 2 bases, with 7 bases sitting between them. The germline V gene encodes CDR1 MNHEY and CDR2 SMNVEV (reference sequence). The CDR3 loop spans 13 amino acids. The CDR3 loop is CASSLMGNYGYTF. For the CDR3, the DNA is TGTGCCAGCAGTTTGATGGGCAACTATGGCTACACCTTC.

The rearrangement uses TRBV21-1 and TRBJ1-5; the D segment call TRBD1 is taken from the table without a DNA check. TRBV21-1 is a pseudogene segment. This CDR3 comprises 16 residues. The DNA for the CDR3 is TGTGCCACCGGAACAGGGGAGAGTGGGCTAAATCAGCCCCAGCATTTT. Translated, it gives CATGTGESGLNQPQHF.

The CDR3 DNA follows: TGTGCCAGCAGCAACCCTAAATGGACAGGGGCAGCCTACGAGCAGTACTTC. Protein: CASSNPKWTGAAYEQYF. The chain combines TRBV5-6 with TRBJ2-7, with 9 bases lining up with TRBD1. J lost 2 bases, V lost 4 bases, and 13 bases had no gene match. CDR3 length: 17 amino acids. In germline, CDR1 is SGHDT, CDR2 YYEEEE.